This is a list of T cell receptor beta chains from one sample in a study of neoadjuvant anti-PD-1 for oral cavity cancer. Generated by immunoSEQ multiplex PCR, the TCRdb table keeps only in-frame clones and is missing some. The sample records 63,000 or so clones, about 86% being singletons. The source was PBMCs, collected after nivolumab (anti-PD-1) treatment. These receptors all stem from a person aged 40 to 85 with oral cavity squamous cell carcinoma. The CDR3 runs from the conserved cysteine through the conserved F or W. The D gene is left open where the match is weak. Size is stated for part of the rows, as once, few or many counts, or as a class when the clone is expanded.

J gene | clone size | D gene | V gene | CDR3 protein | CDR3 DNA
TRBJ1-2 | . | . | TRBV27 | CASSPKGGVYGYTF | TGTGCCAGCAGTCCAAAGGGAGGAGTCTATGGCTACACCTTC
TRBJ1-2 | . | TRBD1 | TRBV5-1 | CASKQLGQGSGYTF | TGCGCCAGCAAACAACTAGGACAGGGAAGCGGCTACACCTTC
TRBJ2-1 | . | . | TRBV6-6 | CASSYSSHEQFF | TGTGCCAGCAGTTACTCGAGCCATGAGCAGTTCTTC
TRBJ2-7 | . | TRBD2 | TRBV10-3 | CAISESGGALHF | TGTGCCATCAGCGAAAGCGGGGGGGCCCTGCACTTC
TRBJ2-5 | . | TRBD1 | TRBV27 | CASSLSGTGKETQYF | TGTGCCAGCAGTTTATCAGGGACAGGGAAAGAGACCCAGTACTTC
TRBJ2-2 | . | TRBD2 | TRBV30 | CAAGGKSYAGELFF | TGTGCCGCCGGGGGGAAAAGTTACGCCGGGGAGCTGTTTTTT
TRBJ2-7 | . | TRBD2 | TRBV5-4 | CASSQRGLAGPKGEQYF | TGTGCCAGCAGTCAACGGGGACTAGCGGGACCCAAGGGCGAGCAGTACTTC
TRBJ1-3 | once | . | TRBV10-3 | CAITQGTGNTIYF | TGTGCCATCACTCAGGGGACTGGAAACACCATATATTTT
TRBJ2-3 | once | TRBD2 | TRBV10-3 | CAISERAGADTQYF | TGTGCCATCAGTGAGAGGGCGGGAGCAGATACGCAGTATTTT
TRBJ2-7 | . | . | TRBV15 | CATSPLGRNYEQYF | TGTGCCACCAGCCCCTTAGGTCGGAACTACGAGCAGTACTTC
TRBJ2-2 | once | . | TRBV7-6 | CASSSVYTGELFF | TGTGCCAGCAGCTCCGTATACACCGGGGAGCTGTTTTTT
TRBJ1-1 | . | . | TRBV5-6 | CASSLAAASEAFF | TGTGCCAGCAGCTTGGCAGCCGCCAGTGAAGCTTTCTTT
TRBJ2-7 | . | . | TRBV19 | CASSMGQGYEQYF | TGTGCCAGTAGTATGGGCCAGGGCTACGAGCAGTACTTC
TRBJ2-6 | . | . | TRBV6-5 | CASTETVSGANVLTF | TGTGCCAGCACCGAAACGGTCTCTGGGGCCAACGTCCTGACTTTC
TRBJ2-3 | . | . | TRBV10-2 | CASSESKVGTQYF | TGCGCCAGCAGTGAGTCGAAGGTTGGGACGCAGTATTTT
TRBJ1-3 | . | . | TRBV7-9 | CASSLIDSSSGNTIYF | TGTGCCAGCAGCTTAATAGACTCAAGCTCTGGAAACACCATATATTTT
TRBJ2-2 | . | . | TRBV10-1 | CASSRGLLGTGELFF | TGCGCCAGCAGTCGGGGGTTATTGGGCACCGGGGAGCTGTTTTTT
TRBJ1-1 | few | TRBD1 | TRBV5-1 | CASSPEAGQGVAFF | TGCGCCAGCAGCCCAGAAGCGGGACAGGGAGTGGCTTTCTTT
TRBJ2-7 | . | . | TRBV18 | CASSPNSYEQYF | TGTGCCAGCTCACCTAACTCCTACGAGCAGTACTTC
TRBJ2-2 | . | . | TRBV10-1 | CASSAVTTGGELFF | TGCGCCAGCAGTGCGGTTACCACAGGCGGGGAGCTGTTTTTT
TRBJ1-6 | . | . | TRBV4-1 | CASSPLEGRFINSPLHF | TGCGCCAGCAGCCCACTCGAAGGACGCTTTATTAATTCACCCCTCCACTTT
TRBJ2-1 | . | TRBD2 | TRBV7-3 | CASSLTSGSFNEQFF | TGTGCCAGCAGCTTAACCAGCGGGAGTTTTAATGAGCAGTTCTTC
TRBJ1-1 | . | . | TRBV2 | CASSEVGFRGTEAFF | TGTGCCAGCAGTGAAGTCGGCTTTCGGGGGACTGAAGCTTTCTTT
TRBJ2-1 | . | . | TRBV5-1 | CASSLGDTNNEQFF | TGCGCCAGCAGCTTGGGGGACACTAACAATGAGCAGTTCTTC
TRBJ1-5 | . | . | TRBV30 | CAWRPGQSGNQPQHF | TGTGCCTGGAGGCCGGGTCAGTCAGGCAATCAGCCCCAGCATTTT
TRBJ2-2 | . | . | TRBV5-4 | CASSLASGGTGELFF | TGTGCCAGCAGCTTGGCCTCTGGTGGCACCGGGGAGCTGTTTTTT
TRBJ2-7 | . | . | TRBV6-5 | CASSYSIRSSYEQYF | TGTGCCAGCAGTTACTCGATAAGGAGCTCCTACGAGCAGTACTTC
TRBJ1-5 | once | TRBD1 | TRBV16 | CASSQDDRDSQPQHF | TGTGCCAGCAGCCAAGATGACAGGGATTCTCAGCCCCAGCATTTT